This is a list of T cell receptor beta chains from one sample in a study of blood T cell repertoires in COVID-19. Data came from immunoSEQ multiplex PCR; TCRdb stores just in-frame clones and leaves some out. This table has more than 95,000 clones, 90% appearing once. Sequences were obtained from peripheral blood. These receptors all come from a man aged 60-69 years with acute or convalescent COVID-19. Each CDR3 is given without its conserved first and last residue.

J gene: TRBJ2-6; V gene: TRBV3-1/TRBV3-2; CDR3 protein: ASSQGDSTGANVLT
J gene: TRBJ1-4; V gene: TRBV7-9; CDR3 protein: ASSFSGTGLEKLF
J gene: TRBJ1-4; V gene: TRBV19; CDR3 protein: ASSRRTGGLVAEKLF
J gene: TRBJ1-2; V gene: TRBV30; CDR3 protein: AWFLGGLSGPNLYGYT
J gene: TRBJ1-1; V gene: TRBV7-9; CDR3 protein: ASSLSRQGIFMNTEAF
J gene: TRBJ1-1; V gene: TRBV18; CDR3 protein: ASSSGQGDAF
J gene: TRBJ2-7; V gene: TRBV6-5; CDR3 protein: ASSRQGGSVGQY
J gene: TRBJ1-3; V gene: TRBV2; CDR3 protein: ASSASRGRGNTIY
J gene: TRBJ2-5; V gene: TRBV5-1; CDR3 protein: ASSLAGGANQETQY
J gene: TRBJ2-6; V gene: TRBV7-9; CDR3 protein: ASSLGQYSGANVLT
J gene: TRBJ1-5; V gene: TRBV6-1; CDR3 protein: ASSEFGATGGQPQH
J gene: TRBJ1-2; V gene: TRBV11-2; CDR3 protein: ASSRLGVGQGGNYGYT
J gene: TRBJ2-7; V gene: TRBV6-5; CDR3 protein: ASLSGGTSLAEQY
J gene: TRBJ2-3; V gene: TRBV5-4; CDR3 protein: ASSFPGGPTDTQY
J gene: TRBJ2-3; V gene: TRBV7-2; CDR3 protein: ASTVRNWDNNPH
J gene: TRBJ1-3; V gene: TRBV19; CDR3 protein: ASSSDRGHGNTIY
J gene: TRBJ1-2; V gene: TRBV19; CDR3 protein: ASTQRDRNYGYT
J gene: TRBJ2-5; V gene: TRBV18; CDR3 protein: ASSPFQGQETQY
J gene: TRBJ2-7; V gene: TRBV19; CDR3 protein: ASSGRRGDYEQY
J gene: TRBJ1-5; V gene: TRBV6-6; CDR3 protein: ASSKPWTGLNQPQH
J gene: TRBJ1-4; V gene: TRBV5-1; CDR3 protein: ASSLGETTNEKLF
J gene: TRBJ1-5; V gene: TRBV2; CDR3 protein: ASSDTGEQPQH
J gene: TRBJ1-1; V gene: TRBV11-2; CDR3 protein: ASSSETSGTGMAF
J gene: TRBJ2-2; V gene: TRBV11-3; CDR3 protein: ASSPGTGELF
J gene: TRBJ2-3; V gene: TRBV6-4; CDR3 protein: ASSESYRADTQY
J gene: TRBJ1-2; V gene: TRBV6-6; CDR3 protein: ASSYSHRGPVGYT
J gene: TRBJ1-6; V gene: TRBV11-3; CDR3 protein: ASSLDRRGRNSPLH
J gene: TRBJ2-1; V gene: TRBV7-6; CDR3 protein: ASSGPQLGTGAQIFNEQF
J gene: TRBJ2-2; V gene: TRBV7-2; CDR3 protein: ASSLQGALGTGELF
J gene: TRBJ2-3; V gene: TRBV5-1; CDR3 protein: ASSTGGATDTQY
J gene: TRBJ1-5; V gene: TRBV18; CDR3 protein: ASSPPGGGGKPQH
J gene: TRBJ1-1; V gene: TRBV28; CDR3 protein: ASRNRENTEAF
J gene: TRBJ1-2; V gene: TRBV3-1/TRBV3-2; CDR3 protein: ASSQRQGNGYT
J gene: TRBJ1-5; V gene: TRBV30; CDR3 protein: AWSRGTGQPQH
J gene: TRBJ1-5; V gene: TRBV30; CDR3 protein: AWSNTGLGNQPQH
J gene: TRBJ2-3; V gene: TRBV4-1; CDR3 protein: ASSSRTGKRADTQY
J gene: TRBJ1-2; V gene: TRBV5-1; CDR3 protein: ASSRDRGLDYGYT
J gene: TRBJ1-4; V gene: TRBV27; CDR3 protein: ASGKTRDRWEKLF
J gene: TRBJ1-2; V gene: TRBV5-1; CDR3 protein: ASQTGGSGYT
J gene: TRBJ2-6; V gene: TRBV6-1; CDR3 protein: ASSESPLGRGSGANVLT